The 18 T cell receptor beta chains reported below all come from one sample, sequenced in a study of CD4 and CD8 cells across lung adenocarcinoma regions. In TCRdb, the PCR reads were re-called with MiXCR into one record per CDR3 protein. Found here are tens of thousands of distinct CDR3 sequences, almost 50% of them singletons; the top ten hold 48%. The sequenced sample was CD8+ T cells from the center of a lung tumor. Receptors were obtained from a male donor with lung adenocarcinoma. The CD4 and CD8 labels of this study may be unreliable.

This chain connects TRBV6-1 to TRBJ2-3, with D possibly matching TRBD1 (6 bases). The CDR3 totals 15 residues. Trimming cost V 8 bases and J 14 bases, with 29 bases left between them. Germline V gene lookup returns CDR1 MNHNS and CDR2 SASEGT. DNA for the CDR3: TGTGCCAGCGGCCTTCTGGCTGGGGGCTCCGGGGCGCTGTATTTT. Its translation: CASGLLAGGSGALYF.

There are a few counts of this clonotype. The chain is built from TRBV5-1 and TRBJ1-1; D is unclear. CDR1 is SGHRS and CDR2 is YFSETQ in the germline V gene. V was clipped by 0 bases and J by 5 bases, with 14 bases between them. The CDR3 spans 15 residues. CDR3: CASSLAAGGGTEAFF. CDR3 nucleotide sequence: TGCGCCAGCAGCTTGGCCGCGGGAGGCGGGACTGAAGCTTTCTTT.

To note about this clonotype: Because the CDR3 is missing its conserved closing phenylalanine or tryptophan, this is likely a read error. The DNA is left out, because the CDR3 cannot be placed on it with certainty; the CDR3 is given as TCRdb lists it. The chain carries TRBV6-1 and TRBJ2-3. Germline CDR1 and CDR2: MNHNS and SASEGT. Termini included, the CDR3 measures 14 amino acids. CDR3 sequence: CASRETIGTDTQSS.

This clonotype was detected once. The DNA of the CDR3 is TGTGCCAGCACCCACACCGGGGAGCTGTTTTTT. It translates to CASTHTGELFF. The rearrangement uses TRBV3-1 and TRBJ2-2, with no clear D. The CDR3 has 11 residues. V gave up 7 bases and J gave up 3 bases, with 3 bases separating them. In germline, CDR1 is LGHDT, CDR2 YNNKEL (reference sequence).

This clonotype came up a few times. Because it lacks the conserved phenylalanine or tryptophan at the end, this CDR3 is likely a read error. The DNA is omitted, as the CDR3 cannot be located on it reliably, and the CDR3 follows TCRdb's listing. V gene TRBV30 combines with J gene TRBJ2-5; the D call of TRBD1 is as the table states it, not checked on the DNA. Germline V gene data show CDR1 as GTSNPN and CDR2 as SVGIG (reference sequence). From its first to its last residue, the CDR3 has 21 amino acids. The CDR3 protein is CAWSPGAIPVGDDREGWHMAG.

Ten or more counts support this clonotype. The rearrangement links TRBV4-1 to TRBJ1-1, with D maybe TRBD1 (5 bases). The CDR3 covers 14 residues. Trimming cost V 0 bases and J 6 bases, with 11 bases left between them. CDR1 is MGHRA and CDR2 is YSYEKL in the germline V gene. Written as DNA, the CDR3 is TGCGCCAGCAGCCAAGATGGGGCGAGCTCTGAAGCTTTCTTT. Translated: CASSQDGASSEAFF.

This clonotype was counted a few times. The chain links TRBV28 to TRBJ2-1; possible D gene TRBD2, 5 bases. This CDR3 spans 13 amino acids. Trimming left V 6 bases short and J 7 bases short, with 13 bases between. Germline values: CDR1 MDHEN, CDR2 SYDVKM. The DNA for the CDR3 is TGTGCCAGCAGCTATTTAGCGCATAATGAGCAGTTCTTC. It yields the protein CASSYLAHNEQFF.

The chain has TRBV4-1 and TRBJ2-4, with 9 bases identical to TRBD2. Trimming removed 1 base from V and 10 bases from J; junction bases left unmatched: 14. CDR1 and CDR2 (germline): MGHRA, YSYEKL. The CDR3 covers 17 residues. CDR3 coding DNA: TGCGCCAGCAGCCAAGTAGCGACTAGCGGTCTGGAGGATATTCAGTACTTC. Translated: CASSQVATSGLEDIQYF.

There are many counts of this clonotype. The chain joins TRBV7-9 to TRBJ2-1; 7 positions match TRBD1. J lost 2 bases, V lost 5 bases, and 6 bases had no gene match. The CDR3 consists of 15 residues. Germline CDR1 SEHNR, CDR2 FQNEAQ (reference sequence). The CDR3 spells CASSLFTGAYNEQFF. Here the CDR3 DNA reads TGTGCCAGCAGCCTTTTCACAGGGGCCTACAATGAGCAGTTCTTC.

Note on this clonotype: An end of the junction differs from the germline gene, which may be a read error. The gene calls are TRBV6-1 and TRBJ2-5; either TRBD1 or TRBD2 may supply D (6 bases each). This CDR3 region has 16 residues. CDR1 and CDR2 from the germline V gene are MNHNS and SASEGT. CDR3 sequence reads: CASGGLGGRDQETQYF. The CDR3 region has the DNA TGTGCCAGCGGGGGGCTCGGGGGCCGTGACCAAGAGACCCAGTACTTT.

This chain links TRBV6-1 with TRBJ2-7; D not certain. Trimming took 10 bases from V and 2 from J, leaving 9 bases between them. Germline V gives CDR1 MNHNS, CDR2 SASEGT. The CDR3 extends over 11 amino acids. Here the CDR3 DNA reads TGTGCCACCGACAAGACCTACGAGCAGTACTTC. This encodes CATDKTYEQYF.

The CDR3 nucleotides are TGTGCCAGCAGTACAATCGAGGGTCCGCTGTTTTTT. Residues: CASSTIEGPLFF. The V call is TRBV6-1, the J call TRBJ2-2, with a weak D call TRBD2 (5 bases). The germline V gene encodes CDR1 MNHNS and CDR2 SASEGT. V lost 5 bases and J 13 bases, leaving 14 bases between the germline ends. This CDR3 comprises 12 residues.

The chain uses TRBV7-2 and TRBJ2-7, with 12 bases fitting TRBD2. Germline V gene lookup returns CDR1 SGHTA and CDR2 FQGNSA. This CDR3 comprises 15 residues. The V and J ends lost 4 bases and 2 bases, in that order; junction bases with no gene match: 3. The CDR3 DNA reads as TGTGCCAGCAGCTCACGGACTAGCGGGACCTACGAGCAGTACTTC. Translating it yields CASSSRTSGTYEQYF.

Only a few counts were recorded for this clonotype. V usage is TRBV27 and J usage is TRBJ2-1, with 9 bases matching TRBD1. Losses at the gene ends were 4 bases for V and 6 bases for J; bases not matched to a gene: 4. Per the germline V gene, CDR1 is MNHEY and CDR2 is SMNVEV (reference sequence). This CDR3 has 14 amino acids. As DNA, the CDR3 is TGTGCCAGCAGTTCGGGACAGGGATTCAATGAGCAGTTCTTC. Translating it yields CASSSGQGFNEQFF.

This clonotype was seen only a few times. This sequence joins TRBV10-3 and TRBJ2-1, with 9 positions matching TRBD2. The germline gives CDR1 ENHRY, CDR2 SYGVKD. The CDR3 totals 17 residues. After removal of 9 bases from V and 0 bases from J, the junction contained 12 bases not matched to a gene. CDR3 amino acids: CAMGQASGKSSYNEQFF. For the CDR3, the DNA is TGTGCCATGGGGCAGGCTAGCGGGAAAAGCTCCTACAATGAGCAGTTCTTC.

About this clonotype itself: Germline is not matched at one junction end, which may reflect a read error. The CDR3 sequence is CASSYTSPTGLGGKDTQYF. As DNA, the CDR3 is TGTGCCAGCAGTTATACCAGCCCGACGGGGCTAGGAGGCAAAGATACGCAGTATTTC. The chain recombines TRBV6-5 with TRBJ2-3, with D perhaps being TRBD1 or TRBD2 (5 bases each). The CDR3 runs 19 residues. Per the germline V gene, CDR1 is MNHEY and CDR2 is SVGAGI.

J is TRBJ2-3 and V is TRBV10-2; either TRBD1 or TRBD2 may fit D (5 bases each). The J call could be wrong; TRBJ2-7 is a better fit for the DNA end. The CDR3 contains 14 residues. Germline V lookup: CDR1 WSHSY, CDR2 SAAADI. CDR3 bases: TGCGCCAGCACGGGGCGGTGGGCCAAAGATACGCAGTACTTC. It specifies CASTGRWAKDTQYF.

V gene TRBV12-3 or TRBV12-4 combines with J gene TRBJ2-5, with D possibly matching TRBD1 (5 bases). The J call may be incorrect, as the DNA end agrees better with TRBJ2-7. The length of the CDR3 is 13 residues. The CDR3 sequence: CASRRGHSYEQYF. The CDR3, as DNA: TGTGCCAGCAGGAGAGGACACTCCTACGAGCAGTACTTC.